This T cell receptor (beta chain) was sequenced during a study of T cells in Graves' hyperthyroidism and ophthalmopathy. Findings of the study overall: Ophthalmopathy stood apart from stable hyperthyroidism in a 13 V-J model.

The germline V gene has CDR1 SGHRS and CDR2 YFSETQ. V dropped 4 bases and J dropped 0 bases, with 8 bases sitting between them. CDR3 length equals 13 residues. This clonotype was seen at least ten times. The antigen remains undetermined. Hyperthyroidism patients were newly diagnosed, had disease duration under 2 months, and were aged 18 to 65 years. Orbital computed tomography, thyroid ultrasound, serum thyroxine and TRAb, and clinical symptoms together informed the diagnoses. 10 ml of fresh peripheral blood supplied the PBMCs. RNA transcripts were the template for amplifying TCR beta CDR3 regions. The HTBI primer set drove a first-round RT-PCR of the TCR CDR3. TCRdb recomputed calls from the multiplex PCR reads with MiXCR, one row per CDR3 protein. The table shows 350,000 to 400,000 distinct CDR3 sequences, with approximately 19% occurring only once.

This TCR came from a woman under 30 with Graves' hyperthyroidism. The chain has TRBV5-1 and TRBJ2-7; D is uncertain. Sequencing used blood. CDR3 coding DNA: TGCGCCAGCAGCATAACAGTCTCCTACGAGCAGTACTTC. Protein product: CASSITVSYEQYF.